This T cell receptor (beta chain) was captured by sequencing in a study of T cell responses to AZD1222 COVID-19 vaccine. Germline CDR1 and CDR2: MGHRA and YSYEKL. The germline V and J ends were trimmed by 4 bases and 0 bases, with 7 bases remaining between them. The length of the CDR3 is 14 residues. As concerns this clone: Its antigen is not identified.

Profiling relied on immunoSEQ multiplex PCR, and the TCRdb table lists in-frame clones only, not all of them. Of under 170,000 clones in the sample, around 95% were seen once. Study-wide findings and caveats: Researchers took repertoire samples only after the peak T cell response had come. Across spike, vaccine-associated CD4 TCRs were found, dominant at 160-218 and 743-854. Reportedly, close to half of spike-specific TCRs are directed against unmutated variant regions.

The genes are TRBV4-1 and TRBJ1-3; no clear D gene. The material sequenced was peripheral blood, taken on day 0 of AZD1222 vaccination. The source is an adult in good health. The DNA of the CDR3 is TGCGCCAGCAGCCTGGATATCTCTGGAAACACCATATATTTT. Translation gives CASSLDISGNTIYF.